This T cell receptor (beta chain) was sequenced for a study of cytomegalovirus exposure and HLA in healthy donors. Overall study findings and caveats: Listed as cytomegalovirus-associated were 150 or so TCR beta chains. Reports credit the classifier with highly specific, highly sensitive diagnosis of cytomegalovirus status.

The CDR3 loop spans 17 amino acids. Germline trimming cut 3 bases from V and 2 bases from J; bases unmatched to any gene: 10. CDR1 and CDR2 (germline): MNHEY, SMNVEV (reference sequence). Comment on this clone: Its target is unknown.

Vbeta (60) and Jbeta (13) primers were used in the PCR. Here immunoSEQ multiplex PCR was the method, and the copy in TCRdb shows in-frame clones only, minus some. Of more than 75,000 clones in the sample, 79% were seen once. The specimen was PBMCs. This chain uses TRBV27 with TRBJ2-5; 9 nucleotides line up with TRBD2. This TCR derives from a woman aged 40 to 50 in good health and CMV-seronegative. CDR3 sequence (DNA): TGTGCCAGCAGTTTTGGTATGGCGGGGGGGAGACAAGAGACCCAGTACTTC. As protein: CASSFGMAGGRQETQYF.